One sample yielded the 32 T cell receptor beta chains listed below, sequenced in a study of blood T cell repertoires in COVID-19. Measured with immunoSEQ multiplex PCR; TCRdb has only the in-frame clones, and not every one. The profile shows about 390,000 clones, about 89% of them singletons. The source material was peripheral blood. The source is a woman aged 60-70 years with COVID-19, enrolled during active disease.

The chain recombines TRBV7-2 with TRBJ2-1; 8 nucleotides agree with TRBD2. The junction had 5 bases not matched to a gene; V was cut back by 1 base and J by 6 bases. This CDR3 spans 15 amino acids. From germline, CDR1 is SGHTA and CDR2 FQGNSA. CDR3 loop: CASSLVSGALNEQFF. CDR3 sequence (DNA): TGTGCCAGCAGCTTAGTTAGCGGGGCACTCAATGAGCAGTTCTTC.

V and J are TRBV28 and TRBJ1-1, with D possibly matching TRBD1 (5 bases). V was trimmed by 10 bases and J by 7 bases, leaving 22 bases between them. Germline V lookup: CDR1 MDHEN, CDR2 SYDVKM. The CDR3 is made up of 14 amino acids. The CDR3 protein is CATKRQLTSGEAFF. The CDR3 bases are TGTGCCACAAAACGACAGTTAACATCGGGTGAAGCTTTCTTT.

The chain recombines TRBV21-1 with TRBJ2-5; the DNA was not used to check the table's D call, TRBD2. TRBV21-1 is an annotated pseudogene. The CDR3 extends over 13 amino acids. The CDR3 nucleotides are TGTGCCAGATCTCCTCTGTACCAAGAGACCCAGTACTTC. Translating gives CARSPLYQETQYF.

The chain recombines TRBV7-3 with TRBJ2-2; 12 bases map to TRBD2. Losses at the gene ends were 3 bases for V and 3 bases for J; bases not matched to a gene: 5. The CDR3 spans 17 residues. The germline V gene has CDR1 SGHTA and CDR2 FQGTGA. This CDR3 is CASSLTSGGYYTGELFF. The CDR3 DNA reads TGTGCCAGCAGCTTGACTAGCGGGGGCTACTACACCGGGGAGCTGTTTTTT.

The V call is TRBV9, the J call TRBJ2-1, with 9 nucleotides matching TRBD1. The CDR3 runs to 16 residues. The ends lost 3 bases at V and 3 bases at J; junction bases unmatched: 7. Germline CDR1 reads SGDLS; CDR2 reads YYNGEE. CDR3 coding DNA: TGTGCCAGCAGCGCCCTCGGACAGGGGATCTACAATGAGCAGTTCTTC. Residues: CASSALGQGIYNEQFF.

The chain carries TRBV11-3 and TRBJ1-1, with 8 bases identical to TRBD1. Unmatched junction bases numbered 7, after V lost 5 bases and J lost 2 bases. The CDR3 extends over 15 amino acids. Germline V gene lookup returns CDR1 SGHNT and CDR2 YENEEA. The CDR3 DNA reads TGTGCCAGCAGCAAGACAGGGGCTTTCAACACTGAAGCTTTCTTT. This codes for CASSKTGAFNTEAFF.

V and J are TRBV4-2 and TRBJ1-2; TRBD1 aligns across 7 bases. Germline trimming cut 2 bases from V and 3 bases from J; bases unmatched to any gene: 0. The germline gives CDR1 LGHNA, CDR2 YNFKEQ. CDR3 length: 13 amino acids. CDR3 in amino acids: CASSQQGDYGYTF. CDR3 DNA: TGTGCCAGCAGCCAACAGGGGGACTATGGCTACACCTTC.

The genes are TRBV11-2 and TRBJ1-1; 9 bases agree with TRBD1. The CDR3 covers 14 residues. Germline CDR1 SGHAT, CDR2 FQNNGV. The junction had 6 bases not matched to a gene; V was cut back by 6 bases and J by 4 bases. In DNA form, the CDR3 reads TGTGCCAGCAGAGGACAGGGGTACGGCACTGAAGCTTTCTTT. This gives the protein CASRGQGYGTEAFF.

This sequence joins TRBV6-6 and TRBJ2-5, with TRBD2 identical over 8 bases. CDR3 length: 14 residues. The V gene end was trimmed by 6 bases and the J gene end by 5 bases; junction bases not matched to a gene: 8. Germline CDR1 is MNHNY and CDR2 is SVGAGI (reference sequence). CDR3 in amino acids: CASRPGTSYETQYF. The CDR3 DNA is TGTGCCAGCAGACCCGGGACTAGTTACGAGACCCAGTACTTC.

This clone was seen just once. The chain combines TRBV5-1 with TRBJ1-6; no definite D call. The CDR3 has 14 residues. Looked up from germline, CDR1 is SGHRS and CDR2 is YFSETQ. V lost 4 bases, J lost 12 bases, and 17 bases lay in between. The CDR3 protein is CASSPPEDSVPLHF. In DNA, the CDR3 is TGCGCCAGCAGCCCTCCCGAGGATTCTGTACCCCTCCACTTT.

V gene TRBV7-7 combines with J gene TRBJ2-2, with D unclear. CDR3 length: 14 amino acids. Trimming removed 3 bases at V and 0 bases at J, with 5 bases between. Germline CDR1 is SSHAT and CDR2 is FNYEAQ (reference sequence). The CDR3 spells CASSFEANTGELFF. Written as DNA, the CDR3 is TGTGCCAGCAGCTTTGAGGCGAACACCGGGGAGCTGTTTTTT.

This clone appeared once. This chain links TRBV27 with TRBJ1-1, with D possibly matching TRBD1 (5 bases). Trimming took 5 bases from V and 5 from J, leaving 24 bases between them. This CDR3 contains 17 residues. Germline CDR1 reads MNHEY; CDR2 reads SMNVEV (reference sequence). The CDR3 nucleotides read TGTGCCAGCAGTCCTCATACTAGACTAGACCGGGGGACTGAAGCTTTCTTT. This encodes CASSPHTRLDRGTEAFF.

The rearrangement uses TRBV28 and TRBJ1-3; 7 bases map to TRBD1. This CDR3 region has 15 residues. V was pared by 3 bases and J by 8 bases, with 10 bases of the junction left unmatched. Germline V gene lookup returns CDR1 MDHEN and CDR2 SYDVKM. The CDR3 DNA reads TGTGCCAGCAGTTTCCTGGACAGGTCCTGGGACACCATATATTTT. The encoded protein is CASSFLDRSWDTIYF.

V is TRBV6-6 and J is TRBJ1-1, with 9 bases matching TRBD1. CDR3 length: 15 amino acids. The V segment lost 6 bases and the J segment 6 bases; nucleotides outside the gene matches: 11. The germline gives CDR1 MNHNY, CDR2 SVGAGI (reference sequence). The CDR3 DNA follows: TGTGCCAGCAGGGCCACAGGGGGCGGCATACCTGAAGCTTTCTTT. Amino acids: CASRATGGGIPEAFF.

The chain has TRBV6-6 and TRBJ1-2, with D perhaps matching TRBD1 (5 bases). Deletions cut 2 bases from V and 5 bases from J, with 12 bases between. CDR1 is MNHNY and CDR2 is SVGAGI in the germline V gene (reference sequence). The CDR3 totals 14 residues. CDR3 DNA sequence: TGTGCCAGCAGTTACGGCGGGGGAACGTATGGCTACACCTTC. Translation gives CASSYGGGTYGYTF.

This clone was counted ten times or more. CDR3 bases: TGTGCTAGTGCTCGTAGCGGGGGTTACGAGCAGTACTTC. It yields the protein CASARSGGYEQYF. The V call is TRBV12-5, the J call TRBJ2-7; 9 bases are a match to TRBD2. The junction had 5 bases not matched to a gene; V was cut back by 7 bases and J by 4 bases. CDR1 LGHNT and CDR2 FRNRAP come from the germline V gene. The CDR3 length is 13 residues.

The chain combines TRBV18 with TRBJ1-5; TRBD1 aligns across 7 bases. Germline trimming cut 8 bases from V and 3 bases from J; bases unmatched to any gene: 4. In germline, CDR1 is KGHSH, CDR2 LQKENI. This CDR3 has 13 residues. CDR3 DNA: TGTGCCAGCCGGGACAGCCTCAATCAGCCCCAGCATTTT. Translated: CASRDSLNQPQHF.

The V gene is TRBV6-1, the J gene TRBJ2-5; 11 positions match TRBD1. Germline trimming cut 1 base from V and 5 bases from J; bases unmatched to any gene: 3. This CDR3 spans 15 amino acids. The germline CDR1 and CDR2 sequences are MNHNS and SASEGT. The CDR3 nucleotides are TGTGCCAGCAGTGAAGGGACAGGGGGCTCGGAGACCCAGTACTTC. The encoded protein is CASSEGTGGSETQYF.

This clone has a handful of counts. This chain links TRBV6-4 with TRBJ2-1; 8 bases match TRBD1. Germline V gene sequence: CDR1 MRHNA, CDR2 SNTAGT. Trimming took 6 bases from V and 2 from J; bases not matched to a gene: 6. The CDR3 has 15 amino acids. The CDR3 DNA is TGTGCCAGCAGCCCCGACAGGGGCGCCTACAATGAGCAGTTCTTC. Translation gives CASSPDRGAYNEQFF.

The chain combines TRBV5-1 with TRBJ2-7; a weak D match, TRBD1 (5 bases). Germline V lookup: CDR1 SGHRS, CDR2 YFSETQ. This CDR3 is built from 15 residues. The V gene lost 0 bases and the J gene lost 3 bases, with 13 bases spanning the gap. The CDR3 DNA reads TGCGCCAGCAGCTTGGGGGCAGGGAATAACTACGAGCAGTACTTC. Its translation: CASSLGAGNNYEQYF.

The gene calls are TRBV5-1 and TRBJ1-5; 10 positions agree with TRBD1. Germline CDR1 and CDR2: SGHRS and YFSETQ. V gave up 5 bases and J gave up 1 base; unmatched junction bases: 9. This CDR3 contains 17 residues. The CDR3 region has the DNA TGCGCCAGCAGTCCAGGACAGGGGGTCTTGAGCAATCAGCCCCAGCATTTT. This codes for CASSPGQGVLSNQPQHF.

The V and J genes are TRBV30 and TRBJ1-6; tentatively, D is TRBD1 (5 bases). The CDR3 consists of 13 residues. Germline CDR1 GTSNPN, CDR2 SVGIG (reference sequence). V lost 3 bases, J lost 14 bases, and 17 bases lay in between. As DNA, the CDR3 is TGTGCCTGGAGGCTACAGTCCCTAGGGGCCCTCCACTTT. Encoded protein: CAWRLQSLGALHF.

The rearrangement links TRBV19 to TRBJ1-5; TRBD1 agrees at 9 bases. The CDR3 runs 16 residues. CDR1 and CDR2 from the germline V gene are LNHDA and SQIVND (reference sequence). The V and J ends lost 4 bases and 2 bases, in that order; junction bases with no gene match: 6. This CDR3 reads CASSKRTGEGNQPQHF. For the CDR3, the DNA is TGTGCCAGTAGTAAACGGACAGGGGAGGGCAATCAGCCCCAGCATTTT.

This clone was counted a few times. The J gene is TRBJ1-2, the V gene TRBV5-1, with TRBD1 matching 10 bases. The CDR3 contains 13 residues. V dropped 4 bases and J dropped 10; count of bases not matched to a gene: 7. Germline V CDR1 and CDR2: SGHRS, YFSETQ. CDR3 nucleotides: TGCGCCAGCAGCGATACGACAGGGGGCCCCTACACCTTC. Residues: CASSDTTGGPYTF. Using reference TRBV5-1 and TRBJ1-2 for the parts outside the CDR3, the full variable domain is KAGVTQTPRYLIKTRGQQVTLSCSPISGHRSVSWYQQTPGQGLQFLFEYFSETQRNKGNFPGRFSGRQFSNSRSEMNVSTLELGDSALYLCASSDTTGGPYTFGSGTRLTVV.

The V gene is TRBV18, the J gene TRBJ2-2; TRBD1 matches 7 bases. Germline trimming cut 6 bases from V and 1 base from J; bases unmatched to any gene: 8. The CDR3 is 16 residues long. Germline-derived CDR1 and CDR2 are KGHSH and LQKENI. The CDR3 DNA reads TGTGCCAGCTCCCTGGGACAGATCTTGAACACCGGGGAGCTGTTTTTT. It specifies CASSLGQILNTGELFF. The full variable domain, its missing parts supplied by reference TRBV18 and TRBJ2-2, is NAGVMQNPRHLVRRRGQEARLRCSPMKGHSHVYWYRQLPEEGLKFMVYLQKENIIDESGMPKERFSAEFPKEGPSILRIQQVVRGDSAAYFCASSLGQILNTGELFFGEGSRLTVL.

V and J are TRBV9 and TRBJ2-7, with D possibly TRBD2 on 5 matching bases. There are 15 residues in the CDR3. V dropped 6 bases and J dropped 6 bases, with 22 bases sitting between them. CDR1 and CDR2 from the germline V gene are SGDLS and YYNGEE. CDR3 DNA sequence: TGTGCCAGCACCCCGAGGGAAAGCGCCGTCCCCGAGCAGTACTTC. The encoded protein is CASTPRESAVPEQYF.

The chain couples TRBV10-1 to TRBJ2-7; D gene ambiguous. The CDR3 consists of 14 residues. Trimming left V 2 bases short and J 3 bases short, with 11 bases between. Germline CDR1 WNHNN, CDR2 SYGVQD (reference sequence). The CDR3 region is CASSEGARHYEQYF. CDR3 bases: TGCGCCAGCAGTGAGGGTGCCAGGCACTACGAGCAGTACTTC.

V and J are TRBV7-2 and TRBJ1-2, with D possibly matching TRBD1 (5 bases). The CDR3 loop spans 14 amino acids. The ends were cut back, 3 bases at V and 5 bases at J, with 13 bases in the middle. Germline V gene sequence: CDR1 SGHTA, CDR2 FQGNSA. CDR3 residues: CASSFYEGRYGYTF. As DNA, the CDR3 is TGTGCCAGCAGCTTTTATGAGGGGAGGTATGGCTACACCTTC.

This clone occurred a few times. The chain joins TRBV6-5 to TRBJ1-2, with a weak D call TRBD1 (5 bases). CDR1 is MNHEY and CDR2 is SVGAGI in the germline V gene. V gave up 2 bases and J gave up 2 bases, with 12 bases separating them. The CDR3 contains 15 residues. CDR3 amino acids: CASSYREGLNYGYTF. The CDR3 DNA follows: TGTGCCAGCAGTTACCGCGAGGGACTGAACTATGGCTACACCTTC.

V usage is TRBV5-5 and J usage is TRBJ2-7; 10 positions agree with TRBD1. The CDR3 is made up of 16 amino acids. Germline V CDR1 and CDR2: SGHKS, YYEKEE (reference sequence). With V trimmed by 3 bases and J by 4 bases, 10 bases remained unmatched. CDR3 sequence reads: CASSSAWTGGLYEQYF. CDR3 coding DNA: TGTGCCAGCAGCTCGGCCTGGACAGGGGGTTTGTACGAGCAGTACTTC.

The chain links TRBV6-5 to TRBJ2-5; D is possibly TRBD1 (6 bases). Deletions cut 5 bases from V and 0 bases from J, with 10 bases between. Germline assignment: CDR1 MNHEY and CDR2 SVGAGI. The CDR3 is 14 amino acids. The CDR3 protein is CASSRGQNQETQYF. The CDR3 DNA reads TGTGCCAGCAGTAGAGGACAGAACCAAGAGACCCAGTACTTC.

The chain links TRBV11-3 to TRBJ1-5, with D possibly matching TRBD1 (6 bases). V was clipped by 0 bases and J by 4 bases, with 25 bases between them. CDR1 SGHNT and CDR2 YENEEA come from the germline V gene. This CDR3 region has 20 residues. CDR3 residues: CASSLEGADRSHRGNQPQHF. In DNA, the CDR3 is TGTGCCAGCAGCTTAGAAGGTGCAGACAGGTCGCATCGGGGTAATCAGCCCCAGCATTTT.